The 22 T cell receptor beta chains listed next were all sequenced from one sample in a study of blood T cell repertoires in COVID-19. Sequenced by immunoSEQ multiplex PCR; TCRdb stores in-frame clones only, minus some. The repertoire consists of over 50,000 clones, with 65% to 90% occurring once and the leading ten covering more than 8.5%. Sequencing was performed on peripheral blood. The source of these receptors is a human donor in a cohort sampled during active COVID-19.

V is TRBV3-1 (or the pseudogene TRBV3-2) and J is TRBJ2-7, with D unresolved. CDR1 is LGHDT, CDR2 YNNKEL, per germline (reference sequence). The CDR3 loop spans 15 amino acids. Trimming took 1 base from V and 6 from J, leaving 16 bases between them. DNA for the CDR3: TGTGCCAGCAGCCAAGGCCAGGTGGGCCCAGCCGAGCAGTACTTC. It yields the protein CASSQGQVGPAEQYF.

This chain joins TRBV27 and TRBJ2-7; tentative D call: TRBD2 (5 bases). CDR1 and CDR2 (germline): MNHEY, SMNVEV (reference sequence). The CDR3 is made up of 14 amino acids. The V gene lost 3 bases and the J gene lost 3 bases, with 12 bases spanning the gap. The CDR3 sequence is CASSLVWGDYEQYF. The CDR3 region has the DNA TGTGCCAGCAGTTTGGTATGGGGAGACTACGAGCAGTACTTC.

The rearrangement joins TRBV18 to TRBJ1-5; D is undetermined. The V gene's germline CDR1 is KGHSH and CDR2 LQKENI. Between the trimmed V and J ends, which lost 2 bases and 0 bases, there was a span of 8 bases. CDR3 length equals 15 residues. The CDR3 spells CASSPAKISNQPQHF. In DNA form, the CDR3 reads TGTGCCAGCTCACCAGCTAAAATTAGCAATCAGCCCCAGCATTTT.

The chain has TRBV9 and TRBJ2-1, with 13 bases fitting TRBD2. This CDR3 region has 18 residues. J gave up 7 bases and V 0 bases, and 10 bases lay outside the gene matches. Germline CDR1 is SGDLS and CDR2 is YYNGEE. The CDR3 region has the DNA TGTGCCAGCAGCGTAGACCTCAAGACTAGCGGGAGGCGGAATGAGCAGTTCTTC. Translated: CASSVDLKTSGRRNEQFF.

CDR3 coding DNA: TGCGCCAGCAGTGAACACAGGGGATTGAACACCGGGGAGCTGTTTTTT. Protein sequence: CASSEHRGLNTGELFF. J is TRBJ2-2 and V is TRBV10-2, with TRBD1 identical over 7 bases. Germline V lookup: CDR1 WSHSY, CDR2 SAAADI. Unmatched junction bases numbered 5, after V lost 3 bases and J lost 1 base. This CDR3 spans 16 amino acids.

The gene calls are TRBV9 and TRBJ2-5; tentatively, D is TRBD2 (6 bases). V was pared by 0 bases and J by 1 base, with 13 bases between. CDR1 and CDR2 (germline): SGDLS, YYNGEE. This CDR3 has 16 amino acids. Here the CDR3 reads CASSVDGGGIQETQYF. The CDR3 DNA reads as TGTGCCAGCAGCGTAGACGGAGGCGGGATCCAAGAGACCCAGTACTTC. Full variable domain (missing parts from reference TRBV9 and TRBJ2-5): DSGVTQTPKHLITATGQRVTLRCSPRSGDLSVYWYQQSLDQGLQFLIQYYNGEERAKGNILERFSAQQFPDLHSELNLSSLELGDSALYFCASSVDGGGIQETQYFGPGTRLLVL.

V and J are TRBV11-1 and TRBJ1-1; 9 bases fit TRBD1. V shed 2 bases, J shed 2 bases, and the junction held 6 bases outside the gene matches. Germline-derived CDR1 and CDR2 are SGHAT and FQDESV (reference sequence). The length of the CDR3 is 16 residues. CDR3 DNA: TGTGCCAGCAGCTTAAGGCCGGACAGGGGTAACACTGAAGCTTTCTTT. Amino acids: CASSLRPDRGNTEAFF.

The gene calls are TRBV7-9 and TRBJ2-7; TRBD1 matches at 9 bases. V shed 0 bases and J 4 bases; nucleotides not matched to a gene: 7. Germline lookup yields CDR1 SEHNR and CDR2 FQNEAQ (reference sequence). The CDR3 length is 16 residues. CDR3 residues: CASSLALPGQGYEQYF. Written as DNA, the CDR3 is TGTGCCAGCAGCTTAGCGCTACCTGGACAGGGGTACGAGCAGTACTTC.

The CDR3 DNA is TGTGCCAGCAGTTCCCGGACAGGGGGCCTCGAGCAGTACTTC. This sequence encodes CASSSRTGGLEQYF. This chain uses TRBV28 with TRBJ2-7, with 11 nucleotides matching TRBD1. The J segment lost 6 bases and the V segment lost 4 bases, leaving 5 bases of the junction unmatched. Germline values: CDR1 MDHEN, CDR2 SYDVKM. The CDR3 runs to 14 residues. The full variable domain, rest sourced from reference TRBV28 and TRBJ2-7, is DVKVTQSSRYLVKRTGEKVFLECVQDMDHENMFWYRQDPGLGLRLIYFSYDVKMKEKGDIPEGYSVSREKKERFSLILESASTNQTSMYLCASSSRTGGLEQYFGPGTRLTVT.

The V gene is TRBV2, the J gene TRBJ2-2, with TRBD2 as a possible D gene (5 bases). The CDR3 is 12 residues long. The germline V gene has CDR1 SNHLY and CDR2 FYNNEI. V was trimmed by 6 bases and J by 8 bases, leaving 10 bases between them. In DNA, the CDR3 is TGTGCCAGCAGATACAGCGGAGGGGAGCTGTTTTTT. Amino acid sequence: CASRYSGGELFF.

V is TRBV5-4 and J is TRBJ2-4; TRBD1 agrees at 7 bases. There are 15 residues in the CDR3. Per the germline V gene, CDR1 is SGHNT and CDR2 is YYREEE (reference sequence). The J segment lost 2 bases and the V segment lost 4 bases, leaving 6 bases of the junction unmatched. This chain's CDR3 is CASSTYRGSKNIQYF. The CDR3, as DNA: TGTGCCAGCAGCACTTACAGGGGATCCAAAAACATTCAGTACTTC.

The chain couples TRBV7-3 to TRBJ2-1, with D possibly TRBD1 on 6 matching bases. There are 15 residues in the CDR3. Germline CDR1 SGHTA, CDR2 FQGTGA. Trimming removed 2 bases at V and 6 bases at J, with 14 bases between. CDR3 amino acids: CASSLSPGAGNEQFF. The CDR3 DNA is TGTGCCAGCAGCTTATCCCCAGGGGCTGGCAATGAGCAGTTCTTC.

This clone came up once. The V gene is TRBV19, the J gene TRBJ1-1, with a weak D call TRBD1 (6 bases). The CDR3 spans 14 residues. Deletions cut 6 bases from V and 0 bases from J, with 11 bases between. Germline loops: CDR1 LNHDA, CDR2 SQIVND (reference sequence). The CDR3 is CASSAGQMNTEAFF. Here the CDR3 DNA reads TGTGCCAGTAGCGCCGGACAGATGAACACTGAAGCTTTCTTT.

This rearrangement joins TRBV2 to TRBJ1-2; TRBD1 agrees at 9 bases. The germline V gene encodes CDR1 SNHLY and CDR2 FYNNEI. V shed 5 bases, J shed 6 bases, and the junction held 4 bases outside the gene matches. The CDR3 has 13 amino acids. In DNA, the CDR3 is TGTGCCAGCAGTCGGACAGGGGTGAATGGCTACACCTTC. Translated, it gives CASSRTGVNGYTF. The variable domain in full, with the rest retrieved from reference TRBV2 and TRBJ1-2, is EPEVTQTPSHQVTQMGQEVILRCVPISNHLYFYWYRQILGQKVEFLVSFYNNEISEKSEIFDDQFSVERPDGSNFTLKIRSTKLEDSAMYFCASSRTGVNGYTFGSGTRLTVV.

J is TRBJ2-3 and V is TRBV3-1 (or the pseudogene TRBV3-2), with a weak D call TRBD1 (5 bases). V dropped 4 bases and J dropped 4 bases, with 9 bases sitting between them. Germline loops: CDR1 LGHDT, CDR2 YNNKEL (reference sequence). The CDR3 loop spans 13 amino acids. In DNA form, the CDR3 reads TGTGCCAGCAGCCTCAGGGCCGCAGATACGCAGTATTTT. Translating gives CASSLRAADTQYF.

V is TRBV9 and J is TRBJ2-3, with 10 bases that match TRBD2. From germline, CDR1 is SGDLS and CDR2 YYNGEE. V was clipped by 3 bases and J by 6 bases; unmatched bases: 4. This CDR3 has 14 residues. The CDR3 is CASSDRTSGDTQYF. CDR3 bases: TGTGCCAGCAGCGATCGGACTAGCGGCGATACGCAGTATTTT. The full variable domain, its missing parts supplied by reference TRBV9 and TRBJ2-3, is DSGVTQTPKHLITATGQRVTLRCSPRSGDLSVYWYQQSLDQGLQFLIQYYNGEERAKGNILERFSAQQFPDLHSELNLSSLELGDSALYFCASSDRTSGDTQYFGPGTRLTVL.

V usage is TRBV6-4 and J usage is TRBJ1-2, with D perhaps TRBD1 (5 bases). The V and J ends lost 4 bases and 4 bases respectively, with 13 bases between them. CDR3 length: 14 amino acids. CDR1 and CDR2 (germline): MRHNA, SNTAGT. This CDR3 reads CASSGRVSFYGYTF. CDR3 sequence (DNA): TGTGCCAGCAGTGGCAGGGTCTCTTTCTATGGCTACACCTTC.

The rearrangement links TRBV5-6 to TRBJ2-1; the D gene is possibly TRBD2 (5 bases). The V gene lost 4 bases and the J gene lost 6 bases, with 17 bases spanning the gap. From germline, CDR1 is SGHDT and CDR2 YYEEEE. The CDR3 totals 15 residues. The CDR3: CASSDDSLTSNEQFF. The CDR3 DNA sequence: TGTGCCAGCAGCGACGACTCGCTTACTAGCAATGAGCAGTTCTTC.

In its sample, this clone was seen once. The CDR3 spells CASSHAKGDTQYF. The CDR3 bases are TGTGCCAGCAGCCATGCGAAGGGGGATACGCAGTATTTT. This chain links TRBV6-5 with TRBJ2-3; weak D call: TRBD1 (5 bases). The germline V and J ends were trimmed by 6 bases and 6 bases, with 13 bases remaining between them. CDR1 and CDR2 from the germline V gene are MNHEY and SVGAGI. CDR3 length equals 13 residues.

This chain links TRBV28 with TRBJ2-7, with a tentative D call TRBD1 (5 bases). Trimming stripped 2 bases from V and 4 bases from J, with 15 bases between. The CDR3 is 15 residues long. CDR1 MDHEN and CDR2 SYDVKM come from the germline V gene. DNA of the CDR3: TGTGCCAGCAGTTTAGAGCGAGACAGCCCTTACGAGCAGTACTTC. It is translated as CASSLERDSPYEQYF. The full variable domain, with the rest looked up from reference TRBV28 and TRBJ2-7, is DVKVTQSSRYLVKRTGEKVFLECVQDMDHENMFWYRQDPGLGLRLIYFSYDVKMKEKGDIPEGYSVSREKKERFSLILESASTNQTSMYLCASSLERDSPYEQYFGPGTRLTVT.

The V call is TRBV4-1, the J call TRBJ2-1; D is ambiguous. Germline V gene data show CDR1 as MGHRA and CDR2 as YSYEKL. This CDR3 contains 15 residues. V lost 3 bases and J lost 8, with 17 bases in between. The CDR3 DNA reads as TGCGCCAGCAGCCACCTAGGTAGGTCTAGGTATGAGCAGTTCTTC. The encoded protein is CASSHLGRSRYEQFF.

This rearrangement joins TRBV7-2 to TRBJ2-5, with 15 positions matching TRBD2. In germline, CDR1 is SGHTA, CDR2 FQGNSA. This CDR3 has 16 amino acids. With 5 bases clipped from V and 5 bases from J, the junction kept 6 bases outside the gene matches. The CDR3 nucleotides read TGTGCCAGCAGCACTGGACTAGCGGGAGGGGGGGAGACCCAGTACTTC. Protein product: CASSTGLAGGGETQYF. The full variable domain, rest sourced from reference TRBV7-2 and TRBJ2-5, is GAGVSQSPSNKVTEKGKDVELRCDPISGHTALYWYRQSLGQGLEFLIYFQGNSAPDKSGLPSDRFSAERTGGSVSTLTIQRTQQEDSAVYLCASSTGLAGGGETQYFGPGTRLLVL.